A selection of T cell receptor beta chains follows, all from one sample in a study of PD-1 blockade in classical Hodgkin lymphoma. TCRdb's table, derived via immunoSEQ multiplex PCR, lists solely in-frame clones and lacks some. This sample has roughly 28,000 clones, with 65% to 75% found just once. The source material was peripheral blood mononuclear cells (PBMCs), sampled before the second cycle of nivolumab. These receptors were taken from a human donor with classical Hodgkin lymphoma. Each CDR3 is given without its conserved first and last residue.

TRBV19	TRBJ1-5	ASSIGLLLPDRV
TRBV28	TRBJ2-7	ASSFRSYEQY
TRBV19	TRBJ1-5	ASSILRGRDNQPQH
TRBV9	TRBJ1-2	ASSSLETDGYT
TRBV7-6	TRBJ2-3	ASNLGTGGLRPDTQY
TRBV29-1	TRBJ1-1	SVVISGFLGTEAF
TRBV4-3	TRBJ1-2	ASSQDRVSGYT
TRBV5-5	TRBJ1-6	ASSLMGTPHNSPLH
TRBV7-9	TRBJ1-1	ASSLRSGPTEAF
TRBV19	TRBJ2-6	ASSVQGALRSGANVLT
TRBV19	TRBJ1-1	ASSIGTLNTEAF
TRBV4-3	TRBJ1-1	ASSQDWRVNTEAF
TRBV5-1	TRBJ1-6	ASSRDWGHNSPLH
TRBV19	TRBJ1-1	ASSWRTNTEAF
TRBV19	TRBJ1-2	ASSILGSYGYT
TRBV7-9	TRBJ2-1	ASSLRVGYEQF
TRBV9	TRBJ2-2	ASSNAWRGGTNTGELF
TRBV2	TRBJ2-7	ASSDPQETYEQY
TRBV15	TRBJ2-2	ATSNLGRSNTGELF
TRBV18	TRBJ2-3	ASSPRGTPGSSTDTQY
TRBV5-4	TRBJ1-2	ASSPSQANYGYT
TRBV29-1	TRBJ2-4	SVEETGRTIQY
TRBV7-2	TRBJ1-2	ASSLGQGIIYGYT
TRBV28	TRBJ1-4	ASSYFNGVPEKLF
TRBV19	TRBJ1-1	ASSMLPGGIGAEAF
TRBV5-1	TRBJ2-3	ASSLQGRTDTQY
TRBV19	TRBJ2-2	ASKLLVNTGELF
TRBV5-4	TRBJ1-1	ASSLKTGIFTEAF
TRBV5-6	TRBJ1-2	ASSLYGKGGQRTGYT
TRBV10-1	TRBJ2-3	ASSESPDPSTDTQY
TRBV6-5	TRBJ2-6	ASNGFVSGANVLT
TRBV11-2	TRBJ2-4	ASSRLGLAKNIQY
TRBV18	TRBJ2-7	ASSPRVIGGEQY
TRBV12-2	TRBJ2-7	ASRLRTGGRDEQY
TRBV4-3	TRBJ2-1	ASSQQGQGANNEQF
TRBV4-3	TRBJ2-2	ASSHKLTGAGGELF
TRBV19	TRBJ1-6	ASSDGTVNSPLH
TRBV15	TRBJ2-1	ATSRDRGRINEQF
TRBV4-1	TRBJ2-5	ASSQEVWQAGETQY
TRBV27	TRBJ2-2	ASSLLGLARNTGELF
TRBV4-3	TRBJ2-2	ASSLERGPDTGELF
TRBV28	TRBJ2-7	ASSFRFLPTRQY
TRBV29-1	TRBJ2-1	SVESREGQLQF
TRBV10-3	TRBJ1-1	AISPQNTEAF
TRBV2	TRBJ2-7	ASSEYLEQY
TRBV4-3	TRBJ2-1	ASSQDSGREQF
TRBV6-6	TRBJ2-2	ASSGDHLTGELF
TRBV5-4	TRBJ1-1	ASSSIGSLRVNTEAF
TRBV19	TRBJ2-3	ASSILDRGPDTQY
TRBV7-2	TRBJ2-2	ASSLVQAAAGELF